This is a list of T cell receptor beta chains from one sample in a study of blood T cell repertoires in COVID-19. The method was immunoSEQ multiplex PCR; TCRdb's version includes in-frame clones alone and lacks a portion of them. The sample records fewer than 250,000 clones, 92% being singletons. Material: peripheral blood. These receptors were taken from a man aged 25 to 40 with acute or convalescent COVID-19. The conserved cysteine and the conserved F or W are not part of the CDR3 here.

>TRBV19
ASKDRGPYGYT
>TRBV3-1/TRBV3-2
ASSPSGRINEQF
>TRBV2
ASSERDIPFPLH
>TRBV28
ASSTLDRVLANYGYT
>TRBV30
AWGGASTGELF
>TRBV24-1
ATSAGSTDTQY
>TRBV19
ASSIGTSGPYEQY
>TRBV11-3
ASSFLAGGAVEETQY
>TRBV5-8
ASVLGDFYNEQF
>TRBV30
AWSWGESSYEQY
>TRBV9
ASSVGITSGEQY
>TRBV7-9
ASRRSFSSEQF
>TRBV2
ASSDGGRNSYEQY
>TRBV9
ASSPLGQPKETQY
>TRBV5-5
ASSADFGTSGITDTQY
>TRBV5-1
ASSLGGRNQPQH
>TRBV7-3
ASSLGGAQNGYT
>TRBV5-8
ASSLEGTAYEQY
>TRBV11-2
ASSLEMTGSGNTIY
>TRBV7-9
ASSLAGQGAEAF
>TRBV29-1
SVTLGAPYEQY
>TRBV5-1
ASSTGQGASVDTQY
>TRBV19
ASSITSGRAETQY
>TRBV28
ASSFLTGREY
>TRBV5-1
ASSYGTADQGDTQY
>TRBV9
ASSVVGTSGGASTGELF
>TRBV4-2
ASSQGGLAVDTQY
>TRBV9
ASSVEGTGGRTEAF
>TRBV5-6
ASSLATGGFEQY
>TRBV3-1/TRBV3-2
ASSQRTGIKNTEAF
>TRBV7-8
ASSWDRARGGYT
>TRBV27
ASSSYSAAGSYEQY
>TRBV9
ASSVGGEQY